This is a list of T cell receptor beta chains from one sample in a study of tumor-infiltrating lymphocytes in primary liver carcinoma. TCRdb reprocessed the multiplex PCR reads with MiXCR, giving one entry per CDR3 protein. In the table there are about 120,000 distinct CDR3 sequences, 55% to 70% of which are singletons. Sequencing was done on a sample of tumor-adjacent normal liver tissue. The receptors shown here come from a woman aged 55-70 years with primary liver carcinoma and hepatitis B virus infection. Each CDR3 is given with its conserved first and last residue. The D gene is left open where the match is weak. A row's size may be missing; if present it is once, few, many or a size class.

abundance,j_gene,d_gene,v_gene,CDR3aa,CDR3nt
NA,TRBJ1-2,TRBD1,TRBV12-3/TRBV12-4,CASRDRLCGYTF,TGTGCCAGCAGGGACAGGTTGTGTGGATACACCTTC
NA,TRBJ2-7,NA,TRBV4-2,CASSQDSSLASYEQYF,TGCGCCAGCAGCCAAGATTCTTCGCTAGCGTCATACGAGCAGTACTTC
many,TRBJ2-7,TRBD1,TRBV5-6,CASSLRGTGNSYEQYF,TGTGCCAGCAGCTTGAGGGGGACAGGGAACTCCTACGAGCAGTACTTC
medium-sized,TRBJ1-5,NA,TRBV11-3,CASSPKGMGSGGNQPQHF,TGTGCCAGCAGCCCCAAGGGTATGGGCAGCGGGGGCAATCAGCCCCAGCATTTT
NA,TRBJ2-1,NA,TRBV11-3,CASSLLAGAINEQLF,TGTGCCAGCAGCTTACTAGCTGGAGCTATCAATGAGCAGTTATTC
NA,TRBJ1-2,NA,TRBV28,CASRTGGGNYGYTF,TGTGCCAGCAGGACAGGTGGGGGAAACTATGGCTACACCTTC
many,TRBJ2-7,TRBD2,TRBV28,CASSLPVAGGGHEQYF,TGTGCCAGCAGTTTGCCGGTGGCGGGAGGCGGCCACGAGCAGTACTTC
many,TRBJ2-3,NA,TRBV4-1,CASSQLAGADTQYF,TGCGCCAGCAGCCAGCTGGCAGGGGCAGATACGCAGTATTTT
NA,TRBJ1-5,NA,TRBV29-1,CGVECAPRQPQHF,TGCGGCGTTGAGTGTGCCCCCCGTCAGCCCCAGCATTTT
medium-sized,TRBJ1-1,TRBD1,TRBV12-3/TRBV12-4,CASSRGLRGAFF,TGTGCCAGCAGCCGGGGCCTCAGGGGGGCTTTCTTT
NA,TRBJ2-5,NA,TRBV4-1,CASSHKGHRQETQYF,TGCGCCAGCAGCCACAAAGGGCACCGACAAGAGACCCAGTACTTC
many,TRBJ2-5,TRBD1,TRBV10-3,CAIRAQGSRETQYF,TGTGCCATCAGAGCACAGGGGTCTAGGGAGACCCAGTACTTC
NA,TRBJ1-3,NA,TRBV11-2,CASSSRPDTGAYSGNTIYF,TGTGCCAGCAGCTCGCGCCCGGACACGGGAGCATACTCTGGAAACACCATATATTTT
many,TRBJ2-7,NA,TRBV6-1,CAIHAAKYGEQYF,TGTGCCATCCACGCGGCGAAGTATGGAGAGCAGTACTTC
NA,TRBJ2-1,TRBD2,TRBV11-2,CASSLSRGNSGRKQLF,TGTGCCAGCAGCTTATCCCGAGGGAATAGCGGGAGGAAGCAGCTCTTC
NA,TRBJ2-3,NA,TRBV9,CASSKAVFTDTQYF,TGTGCCAGCAGCAAAGCGGTATTCACAGATACGCAGTATTTT
NA,TRBJ2-7,NA,TRBV12-5,CASGLGTRIYEQYF,TGTGCTAGTGGTCTGGGCACTAGAATATACGAGCAGTACTTC
NA,TRBJ2-3,NA,TRBV7-8,CASSPLVGGPYGRNTEYF,TGTGCCAGCAGCCCTTTAGTGGGAGGCCCATACGGCAGGAATACGGAGTATTTT
NA,TRBJ2-2,NA,TRBV11-2,CASSIGSTGELFF,TGTGCCAGCAGCATAGGTAGCACTGGGGAGCTGTTTTTT